This is a list of T cell receptor beta chains from one sample in a study of monozygotic twins with inflammatory bowel disease. One entry per CDR3 protein, without DNA, is what TCRdb gives after re-calling the 5' RACE reads. The sample's table shows 200,000 to 250,000 distinct CDR3 sequences. Sequencing was done on a sample of blood. These receptor sequences come from a human donor with ulcerative colitis or Crohn's disease, or a healthy co-twin of an affected twin (not recorded which). Both conserved end residues are part of each CDR3.

j_gene	v_gene	CDR3aa
TRBJ2-7	TRBV5-4	CASSSQDRSYEQYF
TRBJ1-1	TRBV7-2	CASSFITGNTEAFF
TRBJ1-5	TRBV6-5	CATGQGAKPQHF
TRBJ1-1	TRBV7-6	CASSLVEGDTEAFF
TRBJ2-7	TRBV29-1	CSVASGAYEQYF
TRBJ1-2	TRBV11-2	CASSFGGGKVGYTF
TRBJ1-2	TRBV3-1	CASSYGQAGYTF
TRBJ1-5	TRBV12-3/TRBV12-4	CASSLELNQPQHF
TRBJ2-5	TRBV11-2	CASSSTSGVWETQYF
TRBJ2-5	TRBV12-3/TRBV12-4	CASRLDARDTAQYF
TRBJ1-1	TRBV12-3/TRBV12-4	CASSLLQGASTEAFF
TRBJ2-1	TRBV7-9	CASSPGILPYNEQFF
TRBJ1-6	TRBV13	CASEDRGRTPLHF
TRBJ2-3	TRBV5-1	CASSLSGRTGTDTQYF
TRBJ2-1	TRBV2	CASSELGFNEQFF
TRBJ1-6	TRBV6-5	CASSYPGDSPLHF
TRBJ2-5	TRBV20-1	CSAFAGTSGGAPETQYF
TRBJ2-1	TRBV5-1	CASSLEVARGGRYNEQFF
TRBJ2-1	TRBV6-4	CASSDSSGGANEQFF
TRBJ2-3	TRBV7-2	CASSLATRDTQYF
TRBJ1-1	TRBV28	CASSSPGGPQSNTEAFF
TRBJ1-1	TRBV5-1	CASSPVVGQLNTEAFF
TRBJ2-2	TRBV2	CASSSRWLPRGTGELFF
TRBJ1-5	TRBV20-1	CSAQAGGNQPQHF
TRBJ1-1	TRBV7-9	CASSLVSRPGNTEAFF
TRBJ2-5	TRBV2	CASSEGIQETQYF
TRBJ2-7	TRBV7-9	CASSPKGLSYEQYF
TRBJ1-2	TRBV27	CASSLNSPGGYTF
TRBJ1-1	TRBV18	CASSPRGLRNTEAFF
TRBJ2-2	TRBV29-1	CSVAGSGELFF
TRBJ1-2	TRBV10-3	CAISESYLGYTF
TRBJ2-2	TRBV5-1	CASIASGRTGELFF
TRBJ1-1	TRBV19	CAVMGWNTEAFF
TRBJ2-5	TRBV6-2/TRBV6-3	CASSTWGETQYF
TRBJ1-6	TRBV5-1	CASSLTSRGHNSPPHF
TRBJ1-1	TRBV20-1	CSAIPAEGQGLNTEAFF
TRBJ2-3	TRBV5-6	CASSYRGGTDTQYF
TRBJ2-5	TRBV10-3	CAISEDREETQYF
TRBJ2-3	TRBV6-1	CASSDTGGAFTDTQYF
TRBJ1-3	TRBV9	CASSVGAGLDGNTIYF